This TCR beta chain was profiled in a study of regulatory T cells in long-lasting Graves disease. The germline gives CDR1 SGHNT, CDR2 YENEEA. Trimming cost V 1 base and J 8 bases, with 14 bases left between them. This CDR3 region has 14 residues. Time point described: newly diagnosed GD, antithyroid drugs for less than 3 months. There was RNA extracted from PBMCs, and the TCR library was made from it. Construction of the TCR beta libraries employed iRepertoire HTBI primers in conjunction with Arm-PCR of CDR3 regions. TCRdb reanalysed the multiplex PCR reads using MiXCR and keeps one entry per CDR3 protein. In the table there are about 320,000 distinct CDR3 sequences, about a sixth of which are singletons. Study-wide points: Sharing of public clonotypes was greater in persistent patients (about 3,000) than in new patients (roughly 880).

This clonotype was counted ten times or more. Its antigen is as yet unknown. This chain connects TRBV11-3 to TRBJ1-2; perhaps TRBD1 as D (6 bases). This TCR came from a female donor with Graves disease. Sequencing was performed on peripheral blood mononuclear cells (PBMCs), taken at new diagnosis, from a patient treated with antithyroid drugs. The CDR3 region is CASSLGLGDTGYTF. CDR3 sequence (DNA): TGTGCCAGCAGCTTAGGACTGGGGGACACGGGCTACACCTTC.